The text below deals with one TCR beta chain. Primers for the PCR totalled 60 Vbeta and 13 Jbeta. Using immunoSEQ multiplex PCR, the repertoire was profiled, and TCRdb retains in-frame clones only, with some absent. The sample records 100,000 to 150,000 clones, roughly 74% being singletons. V lost 3 bases, J lost 5 bases, and 8 bases lay in between. The CDR3 extends over 12 amino acids. The germline V gene encodes CDR1 SGHNT and CDR2 YYREEE (reference sequence). The record originates from a study of cytomegalovirus exposure and HLA in healthy donors. This chain uses TRBV5-4 with TRBJ1-2; no firm D call. Sequencing input: PBMCs. The TCR comes from a woman between 45 and 60 years old in good health and CMV-seropositive. The CDR3, as DNA: TGTGCCAGCAGCTCCCAAATTTATGGCTACACCTTC. It is translated as CASSSQIYGYTF.